Listed below are T cell receptor beta chains from one sample, sequenced in a study of technical replicates of blood from several donors. Sequencing was performed with immunoSEQ multiplex PCR; in TCRdb, only in-frame clones are kept and a portion is missing. The sample lists roughly 87,000 clones; 91% were seen once. The sequencing sample was made of T cells isolated from PBMCs. Receptor source: a human donor in good health. The CDR3 runs from the conserved cysteine through the conserved F or W. Fields, in order: D gene, J gene, V gene, clone size, CDR3 DNA, CDR3 protein. A D gene is named only where the DNA matches it firmly. Some rows have no size entry. The others give once, few or many, or a class for an expanded clone.

TRBD2 | TRBJ2-7 | TRBV11-2 | . | TGTGCCAGCAGCTTCTCGCGGGGGGCCTACGAGCAGTACTTC | CASSFSRGAYEQYF
. | TRBJ1-5 | TRBV7-2 | . | TGTGCCAGCAGCTTTAAAGGGGGTTACCAGCCCCAGCATTTT | CASSFKGGYQPQHF
TRBD1 | TRBJ1-5 | TRBV6-6 | . | TGTGCCAGCAGTTACGGCCGGGACAGTAGGCATCAGCCCCAGCATTTT | CASSYGRDSRHQPQHF
TRBD2 | TRBJ2-1 | TRBV5-1 | . | TGCGCCAGCAGCTTGAGCGGGATCTACAATGAGCAGTTCTTC | CASSLSGIYNEQFF
. | TRBJ2-3 | TRBV19 | . | TGTGCCACCTCGGCGGGTTATTCTAGCACAGATACGCAGTATTTT | CATSAGYSSTDTQYF
TRBD1 | TRBJ2-5 | TRBV7-9 | . | TGTGCCAGCAGCTTGCGACAGGGAAAATCAGAGACCCAGTACTTC | CASSLRQGKSETQYF
TRBD2 | TRBJ2-3 | TRBV12-5 | . | TGTGCTAGTGGTTTTAAACTAGCGGATACGCAGTATTTT | CASGFKLADTQYF
. | TRBJ1-1 | TRBV11-2 | . | TGTGCCAGCAGCTTACCGAGGAACACTGAAGCTTTCTTT | CASSLPRNTEAFF
. | TRBJ1-2 | TRBV25-1 | . | TGTGCCAGCAGTGAAGGGGGGGGGCCCACTATGAGCTACACCTTC | CASSEGGGPTMSYTF
TRBD1 | TRBJ2-1 | TRBV9 | . | TGTGCCAGCAGCCCGGGGGCAGGGGGCCATGAGCAGTTCTTC | CASSPGAGGHEQFF
. | TRBJ1-5 | TRBV28 | . | TGTGCCAGCAGTTTAGGGTTGGGCACTAATCAGCCCCAGCATTTT | CASSLGLGTNQPQHF
. | TRBJ2-3 | TRBV11-3 | . | TGTGCCAGCAGCTTAGGACTGAGCACAGATACGCAGTATTTT | CASSLGLSTDTQYF
. | TRBJ2-7 | TRBV23-1 | . | TGCGCCAGCAGTCAAGGGGGGTACGAGCAGTACTTC | CASSQGGYEQYF
TRBD1 | TRBJ1-1 | TRBV28 | . | TGTGCCAGCAGTTCTCCCGGGACAGGGGCGGCTTTCTTT | CASSSPGTGAAFF
. | TRBJ2-7 | TRBV2 | once | TGTGCCAGCACGCCGGGACATACCTACGAGCAGTACTTC | CASTPGHTYEQYF
. | TRBJ1-2 | TRBV19 | . | TGTGCCAGTAGTCTCTGGGGGGGGGCGTCGGGCTACACCTTC | CASSLWGGASGYTF
TRBD1 | TRBJ1-2 | TRBV6-1 | once | TGTGCCACCCGAGACCGACAGGGGCATGGCTACACCTTC | CATRDRQGHGYTF
TRBD1 | TRBJ1-5 | TRBV7-8 | . | TGTGCCAGCAGCCCACAGACAGGGAGCAATCAGCCCCAGCATTTT | CASSPQTGSNQPQHF
TRBD2 | TRBJ2-3 | TRBV9 | . | TGTGCCAGCAGCGTAGCTTCTAGCGGGTCTAGCACAGATACGCAGTATTTT | CASSVASSGSSTDTQYF